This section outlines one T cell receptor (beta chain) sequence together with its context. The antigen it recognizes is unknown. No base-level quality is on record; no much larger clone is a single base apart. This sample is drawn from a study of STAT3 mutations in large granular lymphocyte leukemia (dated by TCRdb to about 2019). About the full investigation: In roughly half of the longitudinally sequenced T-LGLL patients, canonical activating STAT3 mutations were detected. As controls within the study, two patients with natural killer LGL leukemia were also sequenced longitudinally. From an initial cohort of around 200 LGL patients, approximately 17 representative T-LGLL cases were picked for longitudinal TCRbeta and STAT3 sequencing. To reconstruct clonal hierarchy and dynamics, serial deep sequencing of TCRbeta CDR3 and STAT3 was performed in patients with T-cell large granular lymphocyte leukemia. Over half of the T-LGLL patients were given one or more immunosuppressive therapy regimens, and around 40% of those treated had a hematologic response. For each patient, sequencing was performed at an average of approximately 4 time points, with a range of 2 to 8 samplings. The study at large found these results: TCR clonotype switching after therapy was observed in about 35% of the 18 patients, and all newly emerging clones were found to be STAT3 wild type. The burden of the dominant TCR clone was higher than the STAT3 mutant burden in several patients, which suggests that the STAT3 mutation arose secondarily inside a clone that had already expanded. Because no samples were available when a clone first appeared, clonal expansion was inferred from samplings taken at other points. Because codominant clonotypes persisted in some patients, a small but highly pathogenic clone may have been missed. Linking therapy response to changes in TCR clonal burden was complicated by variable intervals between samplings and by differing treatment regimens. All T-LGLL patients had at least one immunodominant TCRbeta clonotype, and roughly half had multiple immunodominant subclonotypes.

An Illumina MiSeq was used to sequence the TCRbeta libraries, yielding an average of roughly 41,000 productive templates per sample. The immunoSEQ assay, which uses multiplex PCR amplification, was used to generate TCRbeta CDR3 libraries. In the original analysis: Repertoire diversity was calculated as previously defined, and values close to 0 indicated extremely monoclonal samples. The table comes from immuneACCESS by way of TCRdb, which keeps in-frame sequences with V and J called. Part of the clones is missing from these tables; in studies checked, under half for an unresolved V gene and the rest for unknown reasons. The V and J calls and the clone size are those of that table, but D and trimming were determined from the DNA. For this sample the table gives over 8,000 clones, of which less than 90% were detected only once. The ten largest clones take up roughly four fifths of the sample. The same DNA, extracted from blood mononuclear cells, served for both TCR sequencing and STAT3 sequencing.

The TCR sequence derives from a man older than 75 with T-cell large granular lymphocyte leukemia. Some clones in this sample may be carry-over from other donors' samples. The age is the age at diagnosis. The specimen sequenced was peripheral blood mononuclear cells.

The bases read TGCGCCAGCGGACAGAGGGATAACTCCTACAATGAGCAGTTCTTC. Its product reads: CASGQRDNSYNEQFF. The sequence joins TRBV5-1 to TRBJ2-1, with TRBD1 perhaps the D gene, on 6 matching bases. V drops 7 bases and J drops 0 bases, leaving 14 bases in between. From the germline V gene, CDR1 is SGHRS and CDR2 is YFSETQ. The CDR3 goes from the cysteine to the phenylalanine over 15 residues. Of the read, only the CDR3 DNA is kept; its 45 bases are in frame from base 1.